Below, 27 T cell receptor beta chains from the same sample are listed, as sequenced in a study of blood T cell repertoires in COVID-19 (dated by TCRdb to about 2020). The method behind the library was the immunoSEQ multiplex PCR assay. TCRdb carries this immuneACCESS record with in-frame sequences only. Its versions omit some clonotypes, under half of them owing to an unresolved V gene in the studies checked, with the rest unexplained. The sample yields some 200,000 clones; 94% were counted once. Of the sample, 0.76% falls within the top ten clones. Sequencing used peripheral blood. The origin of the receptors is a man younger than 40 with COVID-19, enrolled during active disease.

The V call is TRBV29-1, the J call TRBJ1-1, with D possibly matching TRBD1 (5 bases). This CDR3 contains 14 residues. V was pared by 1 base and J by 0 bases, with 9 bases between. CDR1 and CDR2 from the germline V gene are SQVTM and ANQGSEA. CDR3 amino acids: CSVEGTTMNTEAFF. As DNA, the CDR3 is TGCAGCGTTGAAGGGACAACCATGAACACTGAAGCTTTCTTT. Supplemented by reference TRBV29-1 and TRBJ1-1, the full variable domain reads SAVISQKPSRDICQRGTSLTIQCQVDSQVTMMFWYRQQPGQSLTLIATANQGSEATYESGFVIDKFPISRPNLTFSTLTVSNMSPEDSSIYLCSVEGTTMNTEAFFGQGTRLTVV.

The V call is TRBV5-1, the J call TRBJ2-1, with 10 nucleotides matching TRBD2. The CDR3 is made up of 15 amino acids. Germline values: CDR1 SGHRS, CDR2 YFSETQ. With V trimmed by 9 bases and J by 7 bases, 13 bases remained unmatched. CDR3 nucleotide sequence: TGCGCCACCAAGCGAGCGGGGGGGCCTGGTAATGAGCAGTTCTTC. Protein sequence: CATKRAGGPGNEQFF.

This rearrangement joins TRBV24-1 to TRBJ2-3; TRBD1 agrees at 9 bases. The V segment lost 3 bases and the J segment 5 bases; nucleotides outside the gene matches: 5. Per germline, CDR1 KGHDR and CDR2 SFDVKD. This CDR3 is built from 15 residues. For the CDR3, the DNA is TGTGCCACCAGTGATGAGGGACAGGGAGGAGATACGCAGTATTTT. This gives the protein CATSDEGQGGDTQYF.

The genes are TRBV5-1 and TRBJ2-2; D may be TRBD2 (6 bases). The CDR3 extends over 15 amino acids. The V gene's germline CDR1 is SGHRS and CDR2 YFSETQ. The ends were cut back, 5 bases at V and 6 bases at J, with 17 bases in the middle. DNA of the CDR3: TGCGCCAGCAGGTCTACAGCCCGGAGGGCCGGGGAGCTGTTTTTT. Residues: CASRSTARRAGELFF.

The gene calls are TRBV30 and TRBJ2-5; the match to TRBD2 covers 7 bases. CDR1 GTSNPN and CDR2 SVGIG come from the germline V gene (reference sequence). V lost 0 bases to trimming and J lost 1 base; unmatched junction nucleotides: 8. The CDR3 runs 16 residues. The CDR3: CAWSVRAGVFQETQYF. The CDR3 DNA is TGTGCCTGGAGTGTACGGGCGGGGGTTTTCCAAGAGACCCAGTACTTC.

The CDR3 coding sequence is TGTGCCAGCAGTCAGGTGAGCAACACTGAAGCTTTCTTT. Translating gives CASSQVSNTEAFF. The rearrangement links TRBV12-3 or TRBV12-4 to TRBJ1-1; D is undetermined. The CDR3 runs to 13 residues. Trimming took off 5 bases at V and 2 bases at J, with 9 bases between the two ends.

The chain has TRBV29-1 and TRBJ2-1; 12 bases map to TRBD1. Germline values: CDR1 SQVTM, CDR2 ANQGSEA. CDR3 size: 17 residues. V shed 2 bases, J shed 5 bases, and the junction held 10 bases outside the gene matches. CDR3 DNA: TGCAGCGTTGAATATCGTTTGGGACAGGGGGCAGACAATGAGCAGTTCTTC. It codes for CSVEYRLGQGADNEQFF.

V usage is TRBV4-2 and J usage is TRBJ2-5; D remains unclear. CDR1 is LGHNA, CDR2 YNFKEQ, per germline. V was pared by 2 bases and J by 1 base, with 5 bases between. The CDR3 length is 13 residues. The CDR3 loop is CASSQFSQETQYF. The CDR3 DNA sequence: TGTGCCAGCAGCCAATTTAGCCAAGAGACCCAGTACTTC.

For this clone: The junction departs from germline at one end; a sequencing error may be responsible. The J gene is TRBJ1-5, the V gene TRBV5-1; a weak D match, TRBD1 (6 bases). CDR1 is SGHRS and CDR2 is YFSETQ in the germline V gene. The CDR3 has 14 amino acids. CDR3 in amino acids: CASRLGGADQPQHF. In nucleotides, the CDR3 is TGCGCCAGCAGGTTGGGGGGCGCAGATCAGCCCCAGCATTTT.

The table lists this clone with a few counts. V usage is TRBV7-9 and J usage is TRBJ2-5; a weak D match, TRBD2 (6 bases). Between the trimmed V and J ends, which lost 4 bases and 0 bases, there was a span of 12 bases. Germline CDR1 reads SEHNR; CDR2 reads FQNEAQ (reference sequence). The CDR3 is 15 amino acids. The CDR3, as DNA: TGTGCCAGCAGCTCTCCCAGCGGGTACCAAGAGACCCAGTACTTC. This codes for CASSSPSGYQETQYF.

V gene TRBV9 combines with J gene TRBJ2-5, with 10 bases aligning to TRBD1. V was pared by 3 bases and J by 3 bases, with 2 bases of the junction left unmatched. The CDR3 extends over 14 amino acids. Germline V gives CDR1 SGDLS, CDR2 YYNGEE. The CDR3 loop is CASSAGQGEETQYF. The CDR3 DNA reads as TGTGCCAGCAGCGCCGGACAGGGGGAAGAGACCCAGTACTTC.

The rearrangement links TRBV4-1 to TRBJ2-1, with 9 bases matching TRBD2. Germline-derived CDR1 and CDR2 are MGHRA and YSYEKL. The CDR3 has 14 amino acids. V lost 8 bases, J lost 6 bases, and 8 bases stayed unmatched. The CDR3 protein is CASRAGGPFNEQFF. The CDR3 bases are TGCGCCAGCCGCGCGGGGGGGCCTTTCAATGAGCAGTTCTTC.

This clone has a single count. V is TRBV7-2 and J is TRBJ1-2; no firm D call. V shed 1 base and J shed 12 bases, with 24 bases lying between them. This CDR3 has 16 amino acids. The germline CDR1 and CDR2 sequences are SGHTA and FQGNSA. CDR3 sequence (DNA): TGTGCCAGCAGCTTAGTTCAGATTAAGAACTATGGCTACAACACCTTC. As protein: CASSLVQIKNYGYNTF.

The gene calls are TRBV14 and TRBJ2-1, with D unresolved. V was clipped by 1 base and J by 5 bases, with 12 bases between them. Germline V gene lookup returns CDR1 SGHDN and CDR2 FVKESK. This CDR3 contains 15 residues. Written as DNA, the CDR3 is TGTGCCAGCAGCCAAGGGTTGCGCGGAGACAATGAGCAGTTCTTC. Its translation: CASSQGLRGDNEQFF.

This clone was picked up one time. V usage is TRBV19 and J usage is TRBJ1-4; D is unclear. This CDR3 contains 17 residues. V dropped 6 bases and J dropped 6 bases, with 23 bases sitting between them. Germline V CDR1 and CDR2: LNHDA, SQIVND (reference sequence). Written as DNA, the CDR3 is TGTGCCAGTAGACACCCCCTCGGGTCCGGGGTTCATGAAAAACTGTTTTTT. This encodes CASRHPLGSGVHEKLFF.

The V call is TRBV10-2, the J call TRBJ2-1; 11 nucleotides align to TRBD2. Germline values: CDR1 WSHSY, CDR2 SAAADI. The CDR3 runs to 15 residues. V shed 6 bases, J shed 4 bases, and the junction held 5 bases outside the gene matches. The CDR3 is CASRPTSGGYNEQFF. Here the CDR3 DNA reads TGCGCCAGCAGGCCCACTAGCGGGGGATACAATGAGCAGTTCTTC.

CDR3 DNA sequence: TGTGCCAGCAGCCAAGGATCCGGAGTTCAGGGGGATCCAGATACGCAGTATTTT. Protein sequence: CASSQGSGVQGDPDTQYF. The chain carries TRBV3-1 (or the pseudogene TRBV3-2) and TRBJ2-3; 7 bases match TRBD1. The length of the CDR3 is 18 residues. Losses at the gene ends were 1 base for V and 4 bases for J; bases not matched to a gene: 14. Germline-derived CDR1 and CDR2 are LGHDT and YNNKEL (reference sequence).

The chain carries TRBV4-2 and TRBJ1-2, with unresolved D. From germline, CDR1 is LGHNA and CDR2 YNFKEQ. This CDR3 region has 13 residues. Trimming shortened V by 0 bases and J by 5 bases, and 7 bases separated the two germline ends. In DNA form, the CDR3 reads TGTGCCAGCAGCCAAGAGGCAGTATATGGCTACACCTTC. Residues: CASSQEAVYGYTF.

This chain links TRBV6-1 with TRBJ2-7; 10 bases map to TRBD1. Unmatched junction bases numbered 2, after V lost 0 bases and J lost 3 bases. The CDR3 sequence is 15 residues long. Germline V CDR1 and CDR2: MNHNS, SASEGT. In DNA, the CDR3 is TGTGCCAGCAGTGAAGCGGGGACAGGGGTCTACGAGCAGTACTTC. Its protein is CASSEAGTGVYEQYF.

The CDR3 spells CASRPPGTGGGDEKLFF. The CDR3 nucleotides read TGCGCCAGCAGACCCCCCGGGACAGGGGGCGGCGACGAAAAACTGTTTTTT. This rearrangement joins TRBV10-2 to TRBJ1-4; 12 nucleotides align to TRBD1. Germline values: CDR1 WSHSY, CDR2 SAAADI. The junction had 13 bases not matched to a gene; V was cut back by 6 bases and J by 8 bases. The CDR3 runs 17 residues.

CDR3 residues: CASSLARQGARAEAFF. CDR3 coding DNA: TGTGCCAGCAGCTTAGCCCGACAGGGGGCGAGGGCTGAAGCTTTCTTT. V usage is TRBV11-2 and J usage is TRBJ1-1, with 10 nucleotides matching TRBD1. This CDR3 has 16 amino acids. CDR1 SGHAT and CDR2 FQNNGV come from the germline V gene. The ends lost 1 base at V and 6 bases at J; junction bases unmatched: 8.

CDR3 amino acids: CASSPGTSGESSYNEQFF. In DNA form, the CDR3 reads TGTGCCAGCAGCCCCGGGACTAGCGGGGAAAGCTCCTACAATGAGCAGTTCTTC. V and J are TRBV5-5 and TRBJ2-1; 13 nucleotides align to TRBD2. The CDR3 is made up of 18 amino acids. V dropped 4 bases and J dropped 0; count of bases not matched to a gene: 7. CDR1 SGHKS and CDR2 YYEKEE come from the germline V gene (reference sequence).

CDR3 nucleotides: TGTGCCAGCAGCCCGGGACAGGAGACCTATGGCTACACCTTC. Protein sequence: CASSPGQETYGYTF. The V call is TRBV6-5, the J call TRBJ1-2; 8 bases line up with TRBD1. The J segment lost 4 bases and the V segment lost 6 bases, leaving 7 bases of the junction unmatched. This CDR3 has 14 residues. Germline CDR1 MNHEY, CDR2 SVGAGI.

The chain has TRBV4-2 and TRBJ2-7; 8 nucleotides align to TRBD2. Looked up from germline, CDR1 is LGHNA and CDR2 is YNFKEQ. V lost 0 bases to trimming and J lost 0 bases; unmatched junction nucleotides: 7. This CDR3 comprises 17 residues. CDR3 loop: CASSQEALAVSSYEQYF. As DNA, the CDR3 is TGTGCCAGCAGCCAAGAGGCACTAGCGGTAAGCTCCTACGAGCAGTACTTC.

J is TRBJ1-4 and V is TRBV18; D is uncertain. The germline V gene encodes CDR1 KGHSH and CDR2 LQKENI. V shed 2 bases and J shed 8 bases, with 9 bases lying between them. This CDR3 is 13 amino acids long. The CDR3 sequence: CASSPNSREKLFF. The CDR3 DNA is TGTGCCAGCTCACCAAATAGCCGAGAAAAACTGTTTTTT.

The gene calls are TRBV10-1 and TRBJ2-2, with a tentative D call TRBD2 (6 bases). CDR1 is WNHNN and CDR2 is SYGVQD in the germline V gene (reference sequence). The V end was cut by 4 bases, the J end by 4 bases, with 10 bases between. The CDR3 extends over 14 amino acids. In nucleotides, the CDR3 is TGCGCCAGCAGTGGGGGAGCGGGCACCGGGGAGCTGTTTTTT. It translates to CASSGGAGTGELFF.

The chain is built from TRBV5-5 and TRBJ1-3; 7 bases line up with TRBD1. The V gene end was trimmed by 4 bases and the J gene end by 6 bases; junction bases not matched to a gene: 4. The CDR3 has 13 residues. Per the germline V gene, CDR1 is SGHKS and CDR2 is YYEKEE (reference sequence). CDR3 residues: CASSPDRVNTIYF. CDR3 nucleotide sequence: TGTGCCAGCAGCCCAGACAGGGTAAACACCATATATTTT. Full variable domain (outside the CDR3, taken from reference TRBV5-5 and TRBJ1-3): DAGVTQSPTHLIKTRGQQVTLRCSPISGHKSVSWYQQVLGQGPQFIFQYYEKEERGRGNFPDRFSARQFPNYSSELNVNALLLGDSALYLCASSPDRVNTIYFGEGSWLTVV.